A single sample gave rise to the 30 T cell receptor beta chains below, sequenced in a study of cytomegalovirus exposure and HLA in healthy donors. PCR employed 60 Vbeta and 13 Jbeta primers. The method was immunoSEQ multiplex PCR; TCRdb's version includes in-frame clones alone and lacks a portion of them. The sample includes about 150,000 clones, approximately 71% of them seen just once. The sample taken for sequencing was PBMCs. These receptor sequences come from a man aged 18 to 29 in good health and CMV-seropositive.

The gene calls are TRBV18 and TRBJ1-5, with unresolved D. V was cut by 3 bases and J by 4 bases, with 10 bases left in between. The CDR3 consists of 14 residues. Per the germline V gene, CDR1 is KGHSH and CDR2 is LQKENI. The CDR3 nucleotides are TGTGCCAGCTCACCCGACTTTAGAAATCAGCCCCAGCATTTT. Protein: CASSPDFRNQPQHF.

The chain couples TRBV6-6 to TRBJ2-5; no reliable D call. Near its end, the DNA agrees better with TRBJ2-7, so the J call may be wrong. CDR3 length: 12 amino acids. The germline V gene encodes CDR1 MNHNY and CDR2 SVGAGI (reference sequence). This chain's CDR3 is CASNSPSYEQYF. As DNA, the CDR3 is TGTGCCAGCAACTCTCCGTCCTACGAGCAGTACTTC.

The J gene is TRBJ2-1, the V gene TRBV28, with D possibly matching TRBD2 (6 bases). This CDR3 has 16 amino acids. V gave up 4 bases and J gave up 7 bases, with 20 bases separating them. CDR1 MDHEN and CDR2 SYDVKM come from the germline V gene. In nucleotides, the CDR3 is TGTGCCAGCAGTTCCGCGTCCGCGGGGAGGTGGAATGAGCAGTTCTTC. Translating gives CASSSASAGRWNEQFF.

The rearrangement uses TRBV6-5 and TRBJ1-2; tentatively, D is TRBD1 (5 bases). The CDR3 has 14 residues. The germline V gene encodes CDR1 MNHEY and CDR2 SVGAGI. Trimming removed 5 bases from V and 4 bases from J, with 14 bases in between. In DNA, the CDR3 is TGTGCCAGCAGTCTTTCAGGCGGGGGCTATGGCTACACCTTC. It codes for CASSLSGGGYGYTF.

The rearrangement joins TRBV7-6 to TRBJ2-7; D might be TRBD2 (6 bases). V gave up 1 base and J gave up 10 bases, with 17 bases separating them. Germline CDR1 is SGHVS and CDR2 is FNYEAQ. CDR3 length: 14 residues. CDR3 nucleotide sequence: TGTGCCAGCAGCTTAGACACCGGGACTGCCACCCAGTACTTC. It specifies CASSLDTGTATQYF.

Turning to this clone: Germline is not matched at one junction end, which may reflect a read error. The chain has TRBV5-1 and TRBJ2-2; D is perhaps TRBD1 (7 bases). The CDR3 sequence is 17 residues long. Germline V gene lookup returns CDR1 SGHRS and CDR2 YFSETQ. The CDR3 DNA is TGCGCCAGCAGCGCCCGGGACAGTAGAATACTTCCCGGGGGGCTGTTTTTT. Its translation: CASSARDSRILPGGLFF.

The J gene is TRBJ1-2, the V gene TRBV7-9; the match to TRBD1 covers 7 bases. Per germline, CDR1 SEHNR and CDR2 FQNEAQ (reference sequence). The ends lost 5 bases at V and 4 bases at J; junction bases unmatched: 10. The CDR3 totals 15 residues. The CDR3 reads CASSPSEGATYGYTF. CDR3 nucleotide sequence: TGTGCCAGCAGCCCTTCGGAGGGGGCTACCTATGGCTACACCTTC.

This chain uses TRBV27 with TRBJ2-2; 7 bases fit TRBD1. CDR1 MNHEY and CDR2 SMNVEV come from the germline V gene (reference sequence). V lost 10 bases and J lost 2; bases outside the gene matches: 7. This CDR3 is 14 amino acids long. The CDR3 nucleotides are TGTGCCACCCGGACAGGAGTAAACACCGGGGAGCTGTTTTTT. It translates to CATRTGVNTGELFF.

The chain combines TRBV10-1 with TRBJ2-3, with a tentative D call TRBD1 (5 bases). The CDR3 extends over 11 amino acids. Per germline, CDR1 WNHNN and CDR2 SYGVQD (reference sequence). The germline V and J ends were trimmed by 7 bases and 14 bases, with 16 bases remaining between them. The CDR3 coding sequence is TGCGCCAGCAAAGGACACGGCCGCTGGTATTTT. Protein: CASKGHGRWYF.

This clone was counted a few times. The genes are TRBV7-2 and TRBJ2-1; tentative D call: TRBD2 (6 bases). The CDR3 extends over 15 amino acids. V gave up 4 bases and J gave up 6 bases, with 16 bases separating them. Germline lookup yields CDR1 SGHTA and CDR2 FQGNSA. CDR3 bases: TGTGCCAGCAGCTCGGACCCTACGGGGGTCAATGAGCAGTTCTTC. As protein: CASSSDPTGVNEQFF.

This clone came up once. The J gene is TRBJ2-5, the V gene TRBV6-1; TRBD1 matches 10 bases. V lost 4 bases to trimming and J lost 2 bases; unmatched junction nucleotides: 4. The germline CDR1 and CDR2 sequences are MNHNS and SASEGT. The CDR3 totals 15 residues. The CDR3 region is CASSVRTGGQETQYF. The CDR3 DNA is TGTGCCAGCAGTGTTAGGACAGGGGGGCAAGAGACCCAGTACTTC.

J is TRBJ2-1 and V is TRBV7-7, with D possibly being TRBD1 (6 bases). Germline V gives CDR1 SSHAT, CDR2 FNYEAQ (reference sequence). There are 15 residues in the CDR3. Trimming removed 1 base at V and 0 bases at J, with 7 bases between. Here the CDR3 reads CASSLVGGSYNEQFF. CDR3 sequence (DNA): TGTGCCAGCAGCTTAGTAGGGGGCTCCTACAATGAGCAGTTCTTC.

CDR3 sequence reads: CASSDGGSLNEQFF. As DNA, the CDR3 is TGTGCCAGCAGTGACGGCGGGAGCCTCAATGAGCAGTTCTTC. The V and J genes are TRBV2 and TRBJ2-1; TRBD2 aligns across 7 bases. The CDR3 is 14 residues long. The germline V gene has CDR1 SNHLY and CDR2 FYNNEI. V trimming: 3 bases; J trimming: 6 bases; junction bases outside the gene matches: 5. Full variable domain (outside the CDR3, taken from reference TRBV2 and TRBJ2-1): EPEVTQTPSHQVTQMGQEVILRCVPISNHLYFYWYRQILGQKVEFLVSFYNNEISEKSEIFDDQFSVERPDGSNFTLKIRSTKLEDSAMYFCASSDGGSLNEQFFGPGTRLTVL.

The V call is TRBV7-8, the J call TRBJ1-1; TRBD1 aligns across 10 bases. V shed 4 bases, J shed 0 bases, and the junction held 2 bases outside the gene matches. The CDR3 consists of 15 residues. Germline loops: CDR1 SGHVS, CDR2 FQNEAQ. The chain's CDR3 is CASSSGQGLNTEAFF. The DNA for the CDR3 is TGTGCCAGCAGCTCGGGACAGGGGTTGAACACTGAAGCTTTCTTT.

The chain combines TRBV15 with TRBJ1-2, with a weak D call TRBD1 (6 bases). The V end lost 3 bases, the J end lost 10 bases, and 12 bases lay between the germline ends. CDR3 size: 12 residues. Per the germline V gene, CDR1 is LNHNV and CDR2 is YYDKDF (reference sequence). CDR3 sequence reads: CATSRWTANYTF. CDR3 bases: TGTGCCACCAGCAGGTGGACAGCGAACTACACCTTC.

The chain combines TRBV29-1 with TRBJ1-2; no clear D gene. V lost 0 bases and J lost 8, with 16 bases in between. This CDR3 is built from 14 residues. Germline lookup yields CDR1 SQVTM and CDR2 ANQGSEA. Here the CDR3 reads CSVEDLRISSGYTF. For the CDR3, the DNA is TGCAGCGTTGAAGATCTTAGAATTTCCTCCGGCTACACCTTC.

The CDR3 nucleotides are TGTGCCAGCAGTTTAGGTCGTCAGTGGCGGGAGGGCTCCTACGAGCAGTACTTC. Its protein product is CASSLGRQWREGSYEQYF. V gene TRBV28 combines with J gene TRBJ2-7; TRBD2 matches 9 bases. Germline-derived CDR1 and CDR2 are MDHEN and SYDVKM. This CDR3 comprises 18 residues. V shed 2 bases, J shed 0 bases, and the junction held 11 bases outside the gene matches. The full variable domain, its missing parts supplied by reference TRBV28 and TRBJ2-7, is DVKVTQSSRYLVKRTGEKVFLECVQDMDHENMFWYRQDPGLGLRLIYFSYDVKMKEKGDIPEGYSVSREKKERFSLILESASTNQTSMYLCASSLGRQWREGSYEQYFGPGTRLTVT.

The chain is built from TRBV28 and TRBJ1-5, with TRBD1 as a possible D gene (6 bases). The CDR3 has 15 residues. The germline V and J ends were trimmed by 3 bases and 2 bases, with 11 bases remaining between them. Germline-derived CDR1 and CDR2 are MDHEN and SYDVKM. The chain's CDR3 is CASSFLSGGNQPQHF. The CDR3 DNA sequence: TGTGCCAGCAGTTTTTTATCAGGGGGCAATCAGCCCCAGCATTTT. Full variable domain (missing parts from reference TRBV28 and TRBJ1-5): DVKVTQSSRYLVKRTGEKVFLECVQDMDHENMFWYRQDPGLGLRLIYFSYDVKMKEKGDIPEGYSVSREKKERFSLILESASTNQTSMYLCASSFLSGGNQPQHFGDGTRLSIL.

This sequence joins TRBV5-1 and TRBJ1-1; 8 bases map to TRBD1. CDR1 is SGHRS, CDR2 YFSETQ, per germline. The CDR3 loop spans 15 amino acids. The junction had 9 bases not matched to a gene; V was cut back by 4 bases and J by 4 bases. The chain's CDR3 is CASSTQGALVTEAFF. The CDR3 nucleotides read TGCGCCAGCAGCACGCAGGGGGCGCTAGTCACTGAAGCTTTCTTT. Using reference TRBV5-1 and TRBJ1-1 for the parts outside the CDR3, the full variable domain is KAGVTQTPRYLIKTRGQQVTLSCSPISGHRSVSWYQQTPGQGLQFLFEYFSETQRNKGNFPGRFSGRQFSNSRSEMNVSTLELGDSALYLCASSTQGALVTEAFFGQGTRLTVV.

This chain connects TRBV19 to TRBJ2-4; 8 bases fit TRBD1. Trimming removed 4 bases from V and 2 bases from J; junction bases left unmatched: 7. CDR1 LNHDA and CDR2 SQIVND come from the germline V gene (reference sequence). The CDR3 has 16 amino acids. DNA of the CDR3: TGTGCCAGTAGTAGCCAAAGGACAGGGACCAAAAACATTCAGTACTTC. Amino acid sequence: CASSSQRTGTKNIQYF. The full variable domain, completed using reference TRBV19 and TRBJ2-4, is DGGITQSPKYLFRKEGQNVTLSCEQNLNHDAMYWYRQDPGQGLRLIYYSQIVNDFQKGDIAEGYSVSREKKESFPLTVTSAQKNPTAFYLCASSSQRTGTKNIQYFGAGTRLSVL.

The chain uses TRBV7-9 and TRBJ2-7, with D possibly matching TRBD1 (6 bases). V was pared by 1 base and J by 5 bases, with 9 bases between. The CDR3 loop spans 13 amino acids. The germline V gene has CDR1 SEHNR and CDR2 FQNEAQ (reference sequence). CDR3 residues: CASSLGQEDEQYF. DNA of the CDR3: TGTGCCAGCAGCTTAGGACAGGAGGACGAGCAGTACTTC.

CDR3 in DNA: TGTGCCAGCAGTATGACAGATAGCAATCAGCCCCAGCATTTT. It specifies CASSMTDSNQPQHF. J is TRBJ1-5 and V is TRBV27, with a weak D call TRBD1 (5 bases). Between the trimmed V and J ends, which lost 5 bases and 0 bases, there was a span of 8 bases. The germline gives CDR1 MNHEY, CDR2 SMNVEV (reference sequence). The CDR3 covers 14 residues.

This chain connects TRBV7-9 to TRBJ2-1, with D possibly matching TRBD2 (6 bases). CDR3 length: 15 residues. Trimming left V 10 bases short and J 7 bases short, with 23 bases between. Germline CDR1 reads SEHNR; CDR2 reads FQNEAQ (reference sequence). The DNA for the CDR3 is TGTGCCATCCCTGGGCGGCTGGAGGGCCTGAATGAGCAGTTCTTC. This codes for CAIPGRLEGLNEQFF.

V and J are TRBV10-3 and TRBJ2-7; D possibly corresponds to TRBD2 (6 bases). Between the trimmed V and J ends, which lost 3 bases and 6 bases, there was a span of 12 bases. The germline V gene encodes CDR1 ENHRY and CDR2 SYGVKD. The CDR3 is 13 residues long. CDR3 DNA: TGTGCCATCAGTGACCGGGAGCGTCGCGAGCAGTACTTC. This sequence encodes CAISDRERREQYF.

The rearrangement joins TRBV9 to TRBJ2-3; TRBD2 might be the D (5 bases). V was pared by 0 bases and J by 5 bases, with 10 bases between. CDR1 is SGDLS, CDR2 YYNGEE, per germline. CDR3 length equals 14 residues. Written as DNA, the CDR3 is TGTGCCAGCAGCGTAGGTGGGAGTGTAGATACGCAGTATTTT. It codes for CASSVGGSVDTQYF.

DNA for the CDR3: TGTGCCAGTAGTACCCCTTCCCTAGCGGGAGACACCGGGGAGCTGTTTTTT. Protein product: CASSTPSLAGDTGELFF. V gene TRBV19 combines with J gene TRBJ2-2; TRBD2 agrees at 10 bases. The CDR3 length is 17 residues. V was clipped by 4 bases and J by 3 bases; unmatched bases: 8. Germline CDR1 is LNHDA and CDR2 is SQIVND (reference sequence).

This chain joins TRBV9 and TRBJ2-1, with 9 bases aligning to TRBD1. Germline V gene lookup returns CDR1 SGDLS and CDR2 YYNGEE. V lost 4 bases and J lost 8; bases outside the gene matches: 7. The CDR3 covers 14 residues. CDR3 bases: TGTGCCAGCAGCCCCAGACGGACAGGGGATGAGCAGTTCTTC. Amino acid sequence: CASSPRRTGDEQFF.

This clone came up once. V gene TRBV28 combines with J gene TRBJ2-5; tentative D call: TRBD2 (5 bases). The CDR3 contains 15 residues. V was trimmed by 6 bases and J by 1 base, leaving 15 bases between them. Germline assignment: CDR1 MDHEN and CDR2 SYDVKM. The CDR3 protein is CASRRIESGQETQYF. The CDR3 region has the DNA TGTGCCAGCAGACGAATTGAGAGCGGCCAAGAGACCCAGTACTTC.

Only a few counts were recorded for this clone. Here the CDR3 reads CASSESSNTEAFF. CDR3 sequence (DNA): TGCGCCAGCAGTGAGTCTAGTAACACTGAAGCTTTCTTT. The V and J genes are TRBV10-1 and TRBJ1-1; no clear D. CDR3 size: 13 residues. V dropped 0 bases and J dropped 2 bases, with 4 bases sitting between them. Germline V lookup: CDR1 WNHNN, CDR2 SYGVQD (reference sequence).

CDR3 in amino acids: CAWSVNRGNQPQHF. The CDR3, as DNA: TGTGCCTGGAGTGTAAACAGGGGGAATCAGCCCCAGCATTTT. This chain connects TRBV30 to TRBJ1-5; 8 bases are shared with TRBD1. The CDR3 loop spans 14 amino acids. The trim removed 0 bases at V and 4 bases at J, leaving 2 bases unmatched. Germline V lookup: CDR1 GTSNPN, CDR2 SVGIG (reference sequence).